A single sample is the source of the 10 T cell receptor beta chains below, sequenced in a study of lung T cells in sarcoidosis with Löfgren's syndrome. TCRdb used MiXCR to reprocess the reads, holding one entry per CDR3 protein. The top ten hold approximately 8% of the sample, which has some 4,100 distinct CDR3 sequences, about a fifth seen once. Sample: CD4+ T cells from bronchoalveolar lavage. These receptor sequences come from a human donor with sarcoidosis (Löfgren's syndrome or another form), or a control subject (not recorded which).

This clonotype was seen repeatedly, ten times or more. The rearrangement links TRBV19 to TRBJ2-2; tentatively, D is TRBD2 (6 bases). The CDR3 has 14 amino acids. V was shortened by 7 bases and J by 5 bases, with 14 bases between the two germline ends. Germline values: CDR1 LNHDA, CDR2 SQIVND (reference sequence). CDR3 in amino acids: CASKEYAGTGELFF. CDR3 nucleotide sequence: TGTGCCAGTAAGGAGTACGCGGGAACCGGGGAGCTGTTTTTT.

This clonotype was counted many times. V and J are TRBV7-9 and TRBJ2-5; D tentatively reads TRBD1 or TRBD2 (5 bases each). V was trimmed by 4 bases and J by 5 bases, leaving 20 bases between them. The CDR3 runs to 16 residues. Germline-derived CDR1 and CDR2 are SEHNR and FQNEAQ (reference sequence). CDR3 in DNA: TGTGCCAGCAGCTCCCCCGGGACCGGCTTGTCGGAGACCCAGTACTTC. Encoded protein: CASSSPGTGLSETQYF.

This clonotype is labeled large. The chain joins TRBV6-2 or TRBV6-3 to TRBJ1-5; TRBD1 might be the D (6 bases). The length of the CDR3 is 13 residues. Trimming cost V 6 bases and J 7 bases, with 13 bases left between them. Germline V CDR1 and CDR2: MNHEY, SVGEGT. DNA of the CDR3: TGTGCCAGCAGAGGGGGGTTAGGGCAGCCCCAGCATTTT. Its protein is CASRGGLGQPQHF.

Details on this clonotype: Lacking the conserved final phenylalanine or tryptophan, this CDR3 likely reflects a read error. V and J are TRBV20-1 and TRBJ2-3; D is perhaps TRBD1 (5 bases). The V gene's germline CDR1 is DFQATT and CDR2 SNEGSKA (reference sequence). V shed 3 bases and J shed 6 bases, with 10 bases lying between them. The CDR3 extends over 12 amino acids. CDR3 sequence: CSASLKGDTQYL. In DNA, the CDR3 is TGCAGTGCTAGTTTAAAGGGGGATACGCAGTATCTT.

By sample share, this clonotype is medium-sized (0.01 to 0.1%). This rearrangement joins TRBV4-3 to TRBJ2-1, with 11 positions matching TRBD1. The CDR3 is 13 residues long. Germline V gene lookup returns CDR1 LGHNA and CDR2 YSLEER. Germline trimming cut 0 bases from V and 16 bases from J; bases unmatched to any gene: 5. The CDR3, as DNA: TGCGCCAGCAGCCAAGATGTGAGGACAGGGGGCTTCTTC. Translating it yields CASSQDVRTGGFF.

This clonotype counts as medium-sized (0.01 to 0.1%). The chain has TRBV5-4 and TRBJ1-2; D possibly corresponds to TRBD1 (6 bases). V shed 0 bases and J shed 4 bases, with 13 bases lying between them. Germline-derived CDR1 and CDR2 are SGHNT and YYREEE (reference sequence). The CDR3 has 15 residues. The CDR3 is CASSLGQEGGYGYTF. The CDR3 nucleotides are TGTGCCAGCAGCTTGGGGCAGGAGGGGGGCTATGGCTACACCTTC.

This clonotype showed up many times. The chain joins TRBV30 to TRBJ1-1; D gene uncertain. The CDR3 totals 12 residues. Germline values: CDR1 GTSNPN, CDR2 SVGIG (reference sequence). Trimming took off 4 bases at V and 4 bases at J, with 10 bases between the two ends. CDR3 bases: TGTGCCTGGAAAGACACTATCACTGAAGCTTTCTTT. This gives the protein CAWKDTITEAFF.

This clonotype was recorded once. The CDR3 does not close with the conserved phenylalanine or tryptophan, likely indicating a read error. The V call is TRBV6-1, the J call TRBJ2-5; TRBD2 aligns across 11 bases. From germline, CDR1 is MNHNS and CDR2 SASEGT. This CDR3 is built from 18 residues. CDR3 sequence: CASREGSGLAEIKETQYS. Here the CDR3 DNA reads TGTGCCAGCCGTGAAGGCTCGGGACTAGCGGAGATCAAAGAGACCCAGTACTCC.

By frequency in the sample, this clonotype is medium-sized (0.01 to 0.1%). This chain connects TRBV4-2 to TRBJ2-5, with 12 bases matching TRBD2. CDR3 length equals 18 residues. The V and J ends lost 3 bases and 2 bases, in that order; junction bases with no gene match: 10. Germline loops: CDR1 LGHNA, CDR2 YNFKEQ. The CDR3 sequence is CASSQTIGLAGFQETQYF. The CDR3 DNA follows: TGTGCCAGCAGCCAGACTATCGGACTAGCGGGATTTCAAGAGACCCAGTACTTC.

The gene calls are TRBV6-1 and TRBJ2-7; TRBD1 matches 8 bases. V lost 6 bases to trimming and J lost 2 bases; unmatched junction nucleotides: 0. The CDR3 loop spans 12 amino acids. The germline V gene encodes CDR1 MNHNS and CDR2 SASEGT. Here the CDR3 DNA reads TGTGCCAGCAGACAGGGGGCCTACGAGCAGTACGTC. Amino acids: CASRQGAYEQYV.